These 25 T cell receptor beta chains share one sample of origin, sequenced in a study of blood T cell repertoires in COVID-19. Profiling relied on immunoSEQ multiplex PCR, and the TCRdb table lists in-frame clones only, not all of them. The top ten clones hold 18% of a sample with roughly 200,000 clones, under 90% of them seen once. The material sequenced was peripheral blood. These receptors were obtained from a person aged 70 to 85 with COVID-19, enrolled during active disease.

This rearrangement joins TRBV28 to TRBJ2-2, with D unresolved. The germline V and J ends were trimmed by 3 bases and 1 base, with 3 bases remaining between them. The germline V gene encodes CDR1 MDHEN and CDR2 SYDVKM. CDR3 length equals 13 residues. Here the CDR3 DNA reads TGTGCCAGCAGTTTCCAGAACACCGGGGAGCTGTTTTTT. It specifies CASSFQNTGELFF.

This chain joins TRBV5-6 and TRBJ2-1, with 10 bases that match TRBD2. Germline V gives CDR1 SGHDT, CDR2 YYEEEE. The V and J ends lost 4 bases and 5 bases, in that order; junction bases with no gene match: 6. The CDR3 covers 15 residues. The CDR3 reads CASSLALAGNNEQFF. The CDR3 DNA reads as TGTGCCAGCAGCCTGGCACTAGCGGGGAACAATGAGCAGTTCTTC.

With regard to this clone: The junction and the germline gene differ at one end; a read error may be behind it. The J gene is TRBJ1-1, the V gene TRBV9, with D possibly TRBD1 on 6 matching bases. The CDR3 contains 15 residues. Germline CDR1 reads SGDLS; CDR2 reads YYNGEE. The CDR3 sequence: CASSVTGQPNTEAFF. The CDR3 coding sequence is TGTGCCAGTAGCGTAACTGGACAGCCCAACACTGAAGCTTTCTTT. Based on the CDR3 plus reference TRBV9 and TRBJ1-1, the full variable domain is DSGVTQTPKHLITATGQRVTLRCSPRSGDLSVYWYQQSLDQGLQFLIQYYNGEERAKGNILERFSAQQFPDLHSELNLSSLELGDSALYFCASSVTGQPNTEAFFGQGTRLTVV.

This chain connects TRBV27 to TRBJ2-3; 8 bases match TRBD1. Trimming took 4 bases from V and 6 from J; bases not matched to a gene: 9. Germline CDR1 and CDR2: MNHEY and SMNVEV (reference sequence). The CDR3 extends over 15 amino acids. The CDR3 is CASSSRQTGADTQYF. The CDR3 nucleotides are TGTGCCAGCAGTTCCCGGCAGACAGGGGCCGATACGCAGTATTTT.

The chain carries TRBV7-9 and TRBJ1-2; no clear D. Trimming took 1 base from V and 2 from J, leaving 11 bases between them. This CDR3 is built from 15 residues. Germline V gene sequence: CDR1 SEHNR, CDR2 FQNEAQ (reference sequence). The CDR3 reads CASSLVVGPNYGYTF. For the CDR3, the DNA is TGTGCCAGCAGCTTAGTGGTGGGCCCAAACTATGGCTACACCTTC.

The chain joins TRBV27 to TRBJ2-7; 7 bases agree with TRBD2. The J segment lost 1 base and the V segment lost 3 bases, leaving 6 bases of the junction unmatched. This CDR3 region has 15 residues. In germline, CDR1 is MNHEY, CDR2 SMNVEV (reference sequence). CDR3 coding DNA: TGTGCCAGCAGTTTCCGGGACTACCGGTCCTACGAGCAGTACTTC. It translates to CASSFRDYRSYEQYF.

The chain employs TRBV6-5 and TRBJ1-3, with 8 bases matching TRBD1. With 7 bases clipped from V and 3 bases from J, the junction kept 5 bases outside the gene matches. CDR3 length equals 14 residues. Germline V CDR1 and CDR2: MNHEY, SVGAGI. The CDR3 spells CASTAGGIGNTIYF. CDR3 coding DNA: TGTGCCAGCACAGCAGGGGGCATTGGAAACACCATATATTTT.

The V gene is TRBV6-5, the J gene TRBJ1-5; 7 bases are a match to TRBD1. Germline lookup yields CDR1 MNHEY and CDR2 SVGAGI. The J segment lost 6 bases and the V segment lost 6 bases, leaving 8 bases of the junction unmatched. The CDR3 is made up of 14 amino acids. CDR3 sequence reads: CASRRQTGSQPQHF. CDR3 coding DNA: TGTGCCAGCAGGCGGCAGACAGGGAGTCAGCCCCAGCATTTT.

This chain joins TRBV7-8 and TRBJ2-1; D not resolved. Per the germline V gene, CDR1 is SGHVS and CDR2 is FQNEAQ. This CDR3 has 15 amino acids. Between the trimmed V and J ends, which lost 4 bases and 4 bases, there was a span of 14 bases. CDR3: CASSSSAKLYNEQFF. CDR3 nucleotide sequence: TGTGCCAGCAGCTCTTCAGCGAAATTGTACAATGAGCAGTTCTTC.

This clone was seen repeatedly, ten times or more. The chain carries TRBV14 and TRBJ1-2; maybe TRBD1 (5 bases). The V gene's germline CDR1 is SGHDN and CDR2 FVKESK. With 0 bases removed from V and 8 bases from J, the gap between germline ends came to 10 bases. This CDR3 has 13 residues. This chain's CDR3 is CASSQDKGAGYTF. The DNA for the CDR3 is TGTGCCAGCAGCCAAGACAAAGGGGCCGGCTACACCTTC.

This rearrangement joins TRBV6-2 or TRBV6-3 to TRBJ2-7, with 8 bases that match TRBD1. Per the germline V gene, CDR1 is MNHEY and CDR2 is SVGEGT. The CDR3 consists of 14 residues. The J segment lost 5 bases and the V segment lost 5 bases, leaving 8 bases of the junction unmatched. The CDR3: CASSIQGALHEQYF. CDR3 DNA: TGTGCCAGCAGTATCCAGGGGGCACTTCACGAGCAGTACTTC.

The chain links TRBV28 to TRBJ1-1; 7 bases are a match to TRBD1. The germline gives CDR1 MDHEN, CDR2 SYDVKM. V was clipped by 1 base and J by 6 bases; unmatched bases: 8. The CDR3 sequence is 15 residues long. The CDR3 nucleotides read TGTGCCAGCAGTTTATCTGGGACAGTCTCCCCTGAAGCTTTCTTT. Encoded protein: CASSLSGTVSPEAFF.

The chain combines TRBV5-1 with TRBJ2-5; 7 positions match TRBD2. CDR3 size: 14 residues. Germline V gene lookup returns CDR1 SGHRS and CDR2 YFSETQ. The ends lost 7 bases at V and 4 bases at J; junction bases unmatched: 10. DNA for the CDR3: TGCGCCAGCTCGGGGGGTGGCCCCGGAGAGACCCAGTACTTC. Amino acids: CASSGGGPGETQYF.

V gene TRBV6-1 combines with J gene TRBJ1-5; D gene unclear. Per germline, CDR1 MNHNS and CDR2 SASEGT. This CDR3 contains 17 residues. The germline V and J ends were trimmed by 2 bases and 4 bases, with 18 bases remaining between them. The CDR3 region has the DNA TGTGCCAGCAGTGAACTCAGTCCCACCTCGGGAAATCAGCCCCAGCATTTT. Protein product: CASSELSPTSGNQPQHF.

This chain joins TRBV9 and TRBJ2-6, with 10 bases matching TRBD1. The CDR3 loop spans 19 amino acids. The germline V gene encodes CDR1 SGDLS and CDR2 YYNGEE. J lost 0 bases, V lost 4 bases, and 10 bases had no gene match. CDR3 sequence: CASSRGTGEVNSGANVLTF. CDR3 in DNA: TGTGCCAGCAGCCGCGGGACAGGGGAGGTAAACTCTGGGGCCAACGTCCTGACTTTC.

The chain recombines TRBV11-3 with TRBJ2-1; 8 positions match TRBD1. V lost 5 bases to trimming and J lost 8 bases; unmatched junction nucleotides: 11. Looked up from germline, CDR1 is SGHNT and CDR2 is YENEEA. This CDR3 comprises 15 residues. In DNA form, the CDR3 reads TGTGCCAGCAGCGCGTCCCGGGACAGGTTCGATGAGCAGTTCTTC. Protein sequence: CASSASRDRFDEQFF. The full variable domain, in which reference TRBV11-3 and TRBJ2-1 provide the parts outside the CDR3, is EAGVVQSPRYKIIEKKQPVAFWCNPISGHNTLYWYLQNLGQGPELLIRYENEEAVDDSQLPKDRFSAERLKGVDSTLKIQPAELGDSAVYLCASSASRDRFDEQFFGPGTRLTVL.

This clone has more than one count but fewer than ten. The CDR3 DNA follows: TGTGCCAGCAGCCCCCAGGTTAGGTCTGGAAACACCATATATTTT. It yields the protein CASSPQVRSGNTIYF. The rearrangement links TRBV7-6 to TRBJ1-3, with no clear D. The V and J ends lost 5 bases and 1 base respectively, with 12 bases between them. CDR3 size: 15 residues. Germline assignment: CDR1 SGHVS and CDR2 FNYEAQ.

V gene TRBV7-3 combines with J gene TRBJ2-3; 8 bases line up with TRBD2. Germline assignment: CDR1 SGHTA and CDR2 FQGTGA. CDR3 size: 15 residues. The J segment lost 5 bases and the V segment lost 5 bases, leaving 9 bases of the junction unmatched. The CDR3 here is CASSPQIGGVDTQYF. The CDR3 nucleotides read TGTGCCAGCAGCCCCCAAATCGGGGGGGTAGATACGCAGTATTTT.

The chain employs TRBV7-3 and TRBJ2-7; TRBD2 might be the D (6 bases). V dropped 4 bases and J dropped 2 bases, with 12 bases sitting between them. Germline loops: CDR1 SGHTA, CDR2 FQGTGA. This CDR3 is built from 14 residues. This CDR3 reads CASSYDSGPYEQYF. The CDR3 DNA is TGTGCCAGCAGCTACGATAGCGGACCCTACGAGCAGTACTTC.

The chain joins TRBV28 to TRBJ2-7, with a possible D match to TRBD2 (5 bases). Germline loops: CDR1 MDHEN, CDR2 SYDVKM. CDR3 length: 15 residues. Trimming took off 6 bases at V and 5 bases at J, with 20 bases between the two ends. The CDR3 spells CASSNIVEGFDEQYF. In DNA, the CDR3 is TGTGCCAGCAGCAATATAGTTGAGGGTTTTGACGAGCAGTACTTC.

This clone was recorded a few times. This chain joins TRBV1 and TRBJ1-5; the table's D call, TRBD1, has no DNA check behind it. TRBV1 is assigned pseudogene status. This CDR3 is built from 17 residues. The CDR3 sequence: CTSSQDRNRGSNQPQHF. The DNA for the CDR3 is TGCACCAGCAGCCAAGATCGCAACAGGGGAAGCAATCAGCCCCAGCATTTT.

The genes are TRBV12-3 or TRBV12-4 and TRBJ2-7; D is unclear. Trimming took 3 bases from V and 3 from J, leaving 9 bases between them. The CDR3 runs to 13 residues. The CDR3 bases are TGTGCCAGCAGTTTGGTAGCCAGCTACGAGCAGTACTTC. Translating it yields CASSLVASYEQYF.

V is TRBV5-1 and J is TRBJ1-1; TRBD1 is a possible D gene (6 bases). The CDR3 has 16 amino acids. The V gene lost 4 bases and the J gene lost 1 base, with 17 bases spanning the gap. Per the germline V gene, CDR1 is SGHRS and CDR2 is YFSETQ. Here the CDR3 reads CASSRGAGGSNTEAFF. For the CDR3, the DNA is TGCGCCAGCAGCCGTGGGGCGGGGGGCTCGAACACTGAAGCTTTCTTT.

V and J are TRBV6-6 and TRBJ2-7, with D tentatively TRBD1 (6 bases). V was trimmed by 4 bases and J by 1 base, leaving 17 bases between them. CDR3 length equals 16 residues. CDR1 and CDR2 (germline): MNHNY, SVGAGI (reference sequence). CDR3 sequence: CASSLLGQSSSYEQYF. CDR3 coding DNA: TGTGCCAGCAGTTTGCTTGGACAGTCTTCTTCCTACGAGCAGTACTTC.

The V gene is TRBV6-5, the J gene TRBJ2-7, with D possibly TRBD2 on 6 matching bases. Germline V gene data show CDR1 as MNHEY and CDR2 as SVGAGI. The ends were cut back, 4 bases at V and 6 bases at J, with 16 bases in the middle. The CDR3 extends over 14 amino acids. The CDR3 loop is CASSLEGLESEQYF. DNA of the CDR3: TGTGCCAGCAGTTTGGAGGGGCTAGAGTCCGAGCAGTACTTC.